This is a list of T cell receptor beta chains from one sample in a study of lung T cells in sarcoidosis with Löfgren's syndrome. Each CDR3 protein is one row after TCRdb ran MiXCR on the reads. The repertoire includes approximately 1,900 distinct CDR3 sequences, around 30% of them detected once, and 9.7% sits in the top ten. Material for sequencing was CD4+ T cells from bronchoalveolar lavage. Receptors were obtained from a human donor with sarcoidosis (Löfgren's syndrome or another form), or a control subject (not recorded which). The CDR3 runs from the conserved cysteine through the conserved F or W. D genes are given only for firm matches. Rows give clone size only sometimes, using once, few, many, or a class for an expanded clone.

v_gene	len	d_gene	abundance	j_gene	CDR3aa	CDR3nt
TRBV5-5	15	-	-	TRBJ2-3	CASGLNTGSTDTQYF	TGTGCCAGCGGCTTGAATACAGGGTCCACAGATACGCAGTATTTT
TRBV11-2	16	TRBD1	medium-sized	TRBJ2-2	CASSPWTGGLAGELFF	TGTGCCAGCAGCCCATGGACAGGGGGATTAGCCGGGGAGCTGTTTTTT
TRBV5-4	12	-	-	TRBJ2-7	CASSSDSQGQYF	TGCGCCAGCAGCTCGGACTCGCAGGGGCAGTACTTC
TRBV9	14	TRBD1	many	TRBJ2-1	CASSVAQGYNEQFF	TGTGCCAGCAGCGTAGCACAGGGGTACAATGAGCAGTTCTTC
TRBV6-6	11	-	medium-sized	TRBJ1-1	CASSYEGLAFF	TGTGCCAGCAGTTACGAGGGGTTGGCTTTCTTT
TRBV12-5	16	TRBD1	medium-sized	TRBJ2-1	CASGLVLGTGHNEQFF	TGTGCTAGTGGTTTGGTACTAGGGACAGGGCACAATGAGCAGTTCTTC
TRBV11-2	17	TRBD2	medium-sized	TRBJ2-5	CASSLGVAGGHQETQYF	TGTGCCAGCAGCTTAGGGGTAGCGGGGGGGCATCAGGAGACCCAGTACTTC
TRBV7-9	16	-	-	TRBJ2-1	CVSSPSLAGVYNEQFF	TGTGTCAGCAGCCCATCTCTAGCTGGGGTTTACAATGAGCAGTTCTTC
TRBV10-3	14	-	medium-sized	TRBJ1-1	CAISEANMNTEAFF	TGTGCCATCAGTGAGGCCAACATGAACACTGAAGCTTTCTTT
TRBV4-3	15	-	large	TRBJ2-6	CASSQAVSGANVLTF	TGCGCCAGCAGCCAAGCGGTATCTGGGGCCAACGTCCTGACTTTC
TRBV5-1	13	-	once	TRBJ1-5	CASSFGDGQPQRF	TGCGCCAGCAGCTTTGGCGACGGACAGCCCCAGCGTTTT
TRBV14	20	TRBD2	medium-sized	TRBJ2-1	CASSHPFGTSVSRSYNEQFF	TGTGCCAGCAGCCATCCTTTCGGGACTAGCGTATCCCGCTCCTACAATGAGCAGTTCTTC
TRBV20-1	15	TRBD1	-	TRBJ1-1	CSARTGGRGNAAAFF	TGCAGTGCTAGGACAGGGGGACGGGGGAACGCTGCAGCTTTCTTT
TRBV2	10	-	medium-sized	TRBJ1-2	CASRLYGYTF	TGTGCCAGCAGGCTCTATGGCTACACCTTC
TRBV6-6	15	-	medium-sized	TRBJ2-7	CASSYYGTEDYEQYF	TGTGCCAGCAGTTACTATGGGACCGAGGACTACGAGCAGTACTTC
TRBV2	14	TRBD1	medium-sized	TRBJ1-1	CASSGTGGRGEAFF	TGTGCCAGCAGTGGGACAGGGGGGAGAGGTGAAGCTTTCTTT
TRBV2	13	-	medium-sized	TRBJ1-5	CASMGGQAQPQHF	TGTGCCAGCATGGGTGGGCAGGCTCAGCCCCAGCATTTT
TRBV7-7	14	TRBD2	medium-sized	TRBJ2-1	CASSLAGGNNEQFF	TGTGCTAGCAGCCTGGCGGGGGGAAACAATGAGCAGTTCTTC
TRBV10-3	14	TRBD1	medium-sized	TRBJ1-2	CAISSLQGASGYTF	TGTGCCATCAGTTCTCTACAGGGGGCTTCTGGCTACACCTTC
TRBV7-6	15	TRBD1	medium-sized	TRBJ1-6	CASSRGQVDNSPLHF	TGTGCCAGCAGCCGCGGACAGGTCGATAATTCACCCCTCCACTTT
TRBV19	14	TRBD2	medium-sized	TRBJ2-7	CASSRLAASYEQYF	TGTGCCAGTAGTAGGCTAGCGGCCTCCTACGAGCAGTACTTC
TRBV3-1	13	-	medium-sized	TRBJ2-1	CASSQEGPGPQFF	TGTGCCAGCAGCCAAGAGGGTCCCGGCCCCCAGTTCTTC
TRBV7-9	12	-	-	TRBJ2-3	CASSLSTGTQYF	TGTGCCAGCAGCTTAAGCACAGGCACGCAGTATTTT
TRBV12-3/TRBV12-4	12	-	-	TRBJ2-5	CASILDRQTRYF	TGTGCCAGCATCCTGGACAGACAGACCCGGTACTTC
TRBV30	13	TRBD1	many	TRBJ1-2	CAWNRGHGYGYTF	TGTGCCTGGAACAGGGGGCATGGCTATGGCTACACCTTC
TRBV2	13	-	medium-sized	TRBJ1-1	CASSIQGQTEAFF	TGTGCCAGCAGCATCCAAGGGCAAACTGAAGCTTTCTTT
TRBV20-1	11	-	medium-sized	TRBJ1-5	CSASVDQPQHF	TGCAGTGCTAGTGTGGATCAGCCCCAGCATTTT
TRBV7-9	14	TRBD1	medium-sized	TRBJ2-3	CASSSGQGGDTQYF	TGTGCCAGCAGCTCGGGACAGGGTGGAGATACGCAGTATTTT
TRBV18	16	-	large	TRBJ2-1	CASSPPGRGSYNEQFF	TGTGCCAGCTCACCACCGGGACGGGGCTCCTACAATGAGCAGTTCTTC
TRBV20-1	15	-	-	TRBJ1-1	CSARSRRGGDTEAFF	TGCAGTGCTAGATCCAGGCGAGGGGGAGACACTGAAGCTTTCTTT
TRBV7-3	13	-	medium-sized	TRBJ2-3	CASSSGTWDTQYF	TGTGCCAGCAGCTCAGGGACGTGGGATACGCAGTATTTT
TRBV5-4	13	TRBD1	medium-sized	TRBJ2-4	CASTVDRGNIQYF	TGTGCCAGCACCGTTGACAGGGGAAACATTCAGTACTTC
TRBV4-1	14	-	medium-sized	TRBJ2-1	CASSQDSSYNEQFF	TGCGCCAGCAGCCAAGACAGTTCCTACAATGAGCAGTTCTTC
TRBV5-1	15	TRBD2	-	TRBJ2-1	CASSLEGGRGNEQFF	TGCGCCAGCAGCTTGGAAGGCGGGAGGGGCAATGAGCAGTTCTTC
TRBV2	13	-	-	TRBJ2-3	CDSSEEGKDTQYF	TGTGACAGCAGTGAGGAGGGAAAGGATACGCAGTATTTT
TRBV7-2	13	-	medium-sized	TRBJ2-1	CASSWDWAGEQFF	TGTGCCAGCAGCTGGGACTGGGCGGGAGAGCAGTTCTTC
TRBV18	14	-	many	TRBJ1-2	CASSPNPGNYGYTF	TGTGCCAGCTCACCTAACCCCGGAAACTATGGCTACACCTTC
TRBV4-3	18	-	medium-sized	TRBJ1-6	CASSQERSHTTGTSPLHF	TGCGCCAGCAGCCAAGAGAGGAGCCACACGACAGGTACTTCACCCCTCCACTTT
TRBV7-6	16	TRBD2	medium-sized	TRBJ2-3	CASSLGAGGQRDTQYF	TGTGCCAGCAGCTTAGGGGCGGGGGGGCAGAGAGATACGCAGTATTTT
TRBV7-3	16	-	medium-sized	TRBJ2-2	CASSLFGVSNTGELFF	TGTGCCAGCAGCTTATTTGGCGTATCAAACACCGGGGAGCTGTTTTTT
TRBV2	13	TRBD1	medium-sized	TRBJ1-1	CASSGQGRVEAFF	TGTGCCAGCAGCGGACAGGGAAGGGTTGAAGCTTTCTTT
TRBV2	13	TRBD1	-	TRBJ1-6	CASSGQGNLPLHF	TGTGCCAGCAGTGGACAGGGTAATCTACCCCTCCACTTT
TRBV2	14	TRBD1	-	TRBJ2-5	CASGLQGPQETQCF	TGTGCCAGCGGCTTACAGGGGCCCCAAGAGACCCAGTGCTTC
TRBV6-1	13	TRBD1	-	TRBJ2-7	CASSEHRGTERYF	TGTGCCAGCAGTGAACACAGGGGAACCGAGCGGTACTTT
TRBV19	13	-	medium-sized	TRBJ1-1	CASSPRMGTEAFF	TGTGCCAGTAGTCCGCGGATGGGCACTGAAGCTTTCTTT